This T cell receptor (beta chain) was observed in a study of regulatory T cells in long-lasting Graves disease. The sample's time point: newly diagnosed GD, antithyroid drugs for less than 3 months. Researchers made the TCR library from RNA that was extracted from PBMCs. This clonotype was seen at least ten times. Germline CDR1 and CDR2: SNHLY and FYNNEI. Trimming cost V 5 bases and J 1 base; bases outside gene matches: 4. This CDR3 region has 15 residues. Arm-PCR of CDR3 regions and iRepertoire HTBI primers were the basis on which TCR beta libraries were built. TCRdb processed the multiplex PCR reads anew with MiXCR; each CDR3 protein has one entry. The repertoire has roughly 530,000 distinct CDR3 sequences, around 16% of them found once; the top ten carry approximately 25%. These sequences were also reported in another study, on T cells in Graves' hyperthyroidism and ophthalmopathy.

The receptor was isolated from a woman aged 35-65 years with Graves disease. The sequencing here drew on peripheral blood mononuclear cells (PBMCs), taken at new diagnosis, from a patient treated with antithyroid drugs. The chain uses TRBV2 and TRBJ1-4; 7 bases are a match to TRBD1. This chain's CDR3 is CASSRTGGTNEKLFF. The CDR3 DNA sequence: TGTGCCAGCAGTAGGACAGGCGGAACTAATGAAAAACTGTTTTTT.